This record looks at one T cell receptor (beta chain) sequence and its context. Antigen unknown. The entry originates in a study of cytomegalovirus exposure and HLA in healthy donors. Study-wide results and limits: Reports state that TCR beta sequences accurately predicted most subjects' HLA-A and HLA-B alleles. The investigators catalogued 150 to 200 TCR beta chains as cytomegalovirus-associated.

At the time of sampling, donors were nominally healthy, though unrecorded immune exposures were likely. Use of 60 Vbeta and 13 Jbeta primers characterized the PCR. The assay was immunoSEQ multiplex PCR, and TCRdb's table has in-frame clones only and misses some. The sample includes about 140,000 clones, 70% to 85% of them seen just once. Germline V gene lookup returns CDR1 SEHNR and CDR2 FQNEAQ (reference sequence). The CDR3 contains 14 residues. Trimming removed 2 bases from V and 3 bases from J; junction bases left unmatched: 2. The TCR comes from a woman aged 40 to 50 in good health and CMV-seronegative. The V call is TRBV7-9, the J call TRBJ1-2, with 8 positions matching TRBD1. The material sequenced was PBMCs. CDR3 amino acids: CASSLSGQDYGYTF. CDR3 sequence (DNA): TGTGCCAGCAGCTTATCGGGACAGGACTATGGCTACACCTTC.